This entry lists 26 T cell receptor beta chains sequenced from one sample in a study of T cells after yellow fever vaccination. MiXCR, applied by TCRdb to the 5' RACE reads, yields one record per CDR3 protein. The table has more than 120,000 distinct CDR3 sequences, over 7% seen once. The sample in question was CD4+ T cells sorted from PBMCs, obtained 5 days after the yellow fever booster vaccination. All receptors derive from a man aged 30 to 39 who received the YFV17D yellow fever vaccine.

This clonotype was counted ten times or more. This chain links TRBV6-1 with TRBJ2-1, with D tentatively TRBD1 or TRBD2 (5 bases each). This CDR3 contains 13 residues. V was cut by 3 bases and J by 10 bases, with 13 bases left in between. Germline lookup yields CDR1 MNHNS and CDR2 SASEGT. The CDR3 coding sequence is TGTGCCAGCAGTGACCCGGGACCGAGGGAGCAGTTCTTC. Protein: CASSDPGPREQFF.

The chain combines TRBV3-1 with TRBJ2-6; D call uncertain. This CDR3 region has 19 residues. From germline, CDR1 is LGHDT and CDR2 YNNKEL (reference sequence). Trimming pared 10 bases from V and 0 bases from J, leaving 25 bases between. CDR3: CAICLKVTLLGSGANVLTF. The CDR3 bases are TGTGCCATCTGTTTGAAAGTGACCCTTTTGGGCTCTGGGGCCAACGTCCTGACTTTC.

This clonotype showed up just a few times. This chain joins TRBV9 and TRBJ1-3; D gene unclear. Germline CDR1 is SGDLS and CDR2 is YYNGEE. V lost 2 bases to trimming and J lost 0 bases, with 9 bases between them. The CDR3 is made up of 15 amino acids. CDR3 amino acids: CASSVDIHSGNTIYF. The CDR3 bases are TGTGCCAGCAGCGTTGACATCCACTCTGGAAACACCATATATTTT.

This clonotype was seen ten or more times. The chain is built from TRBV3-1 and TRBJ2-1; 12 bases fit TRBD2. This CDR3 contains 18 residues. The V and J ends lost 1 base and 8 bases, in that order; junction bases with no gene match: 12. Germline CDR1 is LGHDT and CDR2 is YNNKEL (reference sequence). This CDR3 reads CASSQGRLAGVTTDEQFF. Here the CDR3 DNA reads TGTGCCAGCAGCCAAGGGAGACTAGCGGGAGTGACGACCGATGAGCAGTTCTTC.

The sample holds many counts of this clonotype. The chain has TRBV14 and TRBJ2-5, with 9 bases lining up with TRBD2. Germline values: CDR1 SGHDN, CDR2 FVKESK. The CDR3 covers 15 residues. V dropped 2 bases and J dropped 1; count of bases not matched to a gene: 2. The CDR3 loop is CASSQLTSGQETQYF. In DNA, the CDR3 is TGTGCCAGCAGCCAATTGACTAGCGGCCAAGAGACCCAGTACTTC.

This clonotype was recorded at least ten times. CDR3 nucleotides: TGTGCCAGCAGCCCCCGATTGGGGGTTCGCAGCTATGGCTACACCTTC. Translation gives CASSPRLGVRSYGYTF. The V call is TRBV14, the J call TRBJ1-2; a weak D match, TRBD1 (5 bases). The CDR3 spans 16 residues. Trimming took 4 bases from V and 4 from J, leaving 19 bases between them. Per the germline V gene, CDR1 is SGHDN and CDR2 is FVKESK.

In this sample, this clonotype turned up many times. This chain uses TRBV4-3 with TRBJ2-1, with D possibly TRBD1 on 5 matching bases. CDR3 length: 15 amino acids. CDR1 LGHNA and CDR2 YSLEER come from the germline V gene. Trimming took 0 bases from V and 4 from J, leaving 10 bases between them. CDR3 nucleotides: TGCGCCAGCAGCCAAGATAGGTCAGGGTACAATGAGCAGTTCTTC. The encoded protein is CASSQDRSGYNEQFF.

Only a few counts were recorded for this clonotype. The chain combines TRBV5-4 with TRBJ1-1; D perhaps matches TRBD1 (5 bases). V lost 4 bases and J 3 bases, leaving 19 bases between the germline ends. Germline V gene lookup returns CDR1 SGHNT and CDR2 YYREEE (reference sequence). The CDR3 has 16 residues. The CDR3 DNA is TGTGCCAGCAGCCTTCTGGGGAGGGGAACTGACACTGAAGCTTTCTTT. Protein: CASSLLGRGTDTEAFF.

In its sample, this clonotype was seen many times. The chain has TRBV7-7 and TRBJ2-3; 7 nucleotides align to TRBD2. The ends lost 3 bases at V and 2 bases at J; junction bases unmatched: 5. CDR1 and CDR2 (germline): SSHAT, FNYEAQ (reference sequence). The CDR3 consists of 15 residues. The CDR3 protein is CASSLSSGYTDTQYF. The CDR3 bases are TGTGCCAGCAGCTTGTCTAGCGGTTACACAGATACGCAGTATTTT.

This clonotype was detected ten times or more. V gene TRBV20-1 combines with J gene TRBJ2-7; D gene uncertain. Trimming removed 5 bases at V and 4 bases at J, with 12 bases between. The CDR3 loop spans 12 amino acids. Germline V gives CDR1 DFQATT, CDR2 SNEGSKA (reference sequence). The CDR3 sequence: CSAYDSPYEQYF. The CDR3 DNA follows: TGCAGTGCTTATGACTCCCCATACGAGCAGTACTTC.

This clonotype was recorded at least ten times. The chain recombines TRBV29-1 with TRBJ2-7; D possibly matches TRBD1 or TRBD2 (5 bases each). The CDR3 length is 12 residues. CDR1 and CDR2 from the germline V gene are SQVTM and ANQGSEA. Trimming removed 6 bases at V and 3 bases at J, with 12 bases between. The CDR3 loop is CSVSRDGYEQYF. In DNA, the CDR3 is TGCAGCGTGTCCCGGGACGGCTACGAGCAGTACTTC.

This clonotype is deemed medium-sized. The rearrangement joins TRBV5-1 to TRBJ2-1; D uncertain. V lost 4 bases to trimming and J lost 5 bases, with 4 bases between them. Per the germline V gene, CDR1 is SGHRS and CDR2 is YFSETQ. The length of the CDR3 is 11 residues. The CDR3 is CASSGNNEQFF. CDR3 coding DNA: TGCGCCAGCAGCGGAAACAATGAGCAGTTCTTC. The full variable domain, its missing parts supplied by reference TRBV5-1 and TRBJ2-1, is KAGVTQTPRYLIKTRGQQVTLSCSPISGHRSVSWYQQTPGQGLQFLFEYFSETQRNKGNFPGRFSGRQFSNSRSEMNVSTLELGDSALYLCASSGNNEQFFGPGTRLTVL.

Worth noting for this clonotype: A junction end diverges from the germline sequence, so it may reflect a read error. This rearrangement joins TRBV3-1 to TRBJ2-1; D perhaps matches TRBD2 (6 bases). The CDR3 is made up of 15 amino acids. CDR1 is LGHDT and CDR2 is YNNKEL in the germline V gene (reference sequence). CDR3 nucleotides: TGTACCAGCAGCCAAGTAGGGCGGGGCAACAATGAGCAGTTCTTC. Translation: CTSSQVGRGNNEQFF.

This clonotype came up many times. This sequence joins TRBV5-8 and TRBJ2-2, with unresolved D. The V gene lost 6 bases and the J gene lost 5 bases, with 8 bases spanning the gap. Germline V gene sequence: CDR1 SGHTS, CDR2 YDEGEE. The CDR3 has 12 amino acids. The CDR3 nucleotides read TGTGCCAGCAATCGCGATACCGGGGAGCTGTTTTTT. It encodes CASNRDTGELFF.

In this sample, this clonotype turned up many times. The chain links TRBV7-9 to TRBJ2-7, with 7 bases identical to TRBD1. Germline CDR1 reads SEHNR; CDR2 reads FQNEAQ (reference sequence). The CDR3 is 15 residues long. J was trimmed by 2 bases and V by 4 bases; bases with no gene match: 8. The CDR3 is CASSSGRDRTYEQYF. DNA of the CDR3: TGTGCCAGCAGCTCCGGTCGGGACAGAACCTACGAGCAGTACTTC.

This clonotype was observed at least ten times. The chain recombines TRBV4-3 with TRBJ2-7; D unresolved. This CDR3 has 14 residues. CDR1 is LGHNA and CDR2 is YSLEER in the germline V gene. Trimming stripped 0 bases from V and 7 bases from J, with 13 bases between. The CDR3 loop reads CASSQDLGLREQYF. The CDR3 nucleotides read TGCGCCAGCAGCCAAGATCTGGGTCTCCGGGAGCAGTACTTC.

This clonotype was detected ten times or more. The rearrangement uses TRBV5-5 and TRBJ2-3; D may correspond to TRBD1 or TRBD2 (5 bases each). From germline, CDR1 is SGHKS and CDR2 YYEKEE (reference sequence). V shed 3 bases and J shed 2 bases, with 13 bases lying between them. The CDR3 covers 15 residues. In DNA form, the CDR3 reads TGTGCCAGCAGCTATCCCCGGGACCCCACAGATACGCAGTATTTT. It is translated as CASSYPRDPTDTQYF.

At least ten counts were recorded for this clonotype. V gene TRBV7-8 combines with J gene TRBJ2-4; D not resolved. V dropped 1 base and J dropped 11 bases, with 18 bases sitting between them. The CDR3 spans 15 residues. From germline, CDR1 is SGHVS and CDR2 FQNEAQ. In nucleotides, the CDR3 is TGTGCCAGCAGCTTAGATCCTATATCGGGCAGCCTTCAGTACTTC. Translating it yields CASSLDPISGSLQYF.

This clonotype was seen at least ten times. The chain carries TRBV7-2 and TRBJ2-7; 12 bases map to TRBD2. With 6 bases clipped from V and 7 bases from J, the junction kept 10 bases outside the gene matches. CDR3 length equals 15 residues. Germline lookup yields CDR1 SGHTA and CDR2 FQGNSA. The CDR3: CASSSRGLAGQEQYF. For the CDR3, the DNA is TGTGCCAGCAGTTCCAGGGGACTAGCGGGTCAAGAGCAGTACTTC.

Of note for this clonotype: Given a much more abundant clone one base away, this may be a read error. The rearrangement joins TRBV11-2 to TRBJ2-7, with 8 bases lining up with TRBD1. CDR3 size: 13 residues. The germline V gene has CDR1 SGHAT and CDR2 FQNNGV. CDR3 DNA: TGTGCCAGCATCTTAGACAGGGGCAACGAGCAGTACTTC. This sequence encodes CASILDRGNEQYF. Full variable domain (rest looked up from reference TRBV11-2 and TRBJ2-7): EAGVAQSPRYKIIEKRQSVAFWCNPISGHATLYWYQQILGQGPKLLIQFQNNGVVDDSQLPKDRFSAERLKGVDSTLKIQPAKLEDSAVYLCASILDRGNEQYFGPGTRLTVT.

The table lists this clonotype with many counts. For the CDR3, the DNA is TGTGCCAGCAGCTCGGGACAGACATTTTACGAGCAGTACTTC. Encoded protein: CASSSGQTFYEQYF. The rearrangement joins TRBV6-2 or TRBV6-3 to TRBJ2-7; TRBD1 aligns across 7 bases. The length of the CDR3 is 14 residues. The germline CDR1 and CDR2 sequences are MNHEY and SVGEGT. Trimming removed 6 bases from V and 4 bases from J; junction bases left unmatched: 9.

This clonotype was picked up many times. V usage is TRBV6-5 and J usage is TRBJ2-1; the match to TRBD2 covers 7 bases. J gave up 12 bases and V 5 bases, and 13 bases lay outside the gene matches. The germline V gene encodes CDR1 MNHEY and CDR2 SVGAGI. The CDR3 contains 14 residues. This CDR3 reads CASSTWASGQGQFF. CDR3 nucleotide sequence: TGTGCCAGCAGTACATGGGCTAGCGGACAAGGGCAGTTCTTC.

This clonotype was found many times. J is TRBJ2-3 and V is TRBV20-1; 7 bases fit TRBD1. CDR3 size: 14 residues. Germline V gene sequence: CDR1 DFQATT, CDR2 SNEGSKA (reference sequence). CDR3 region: CSGTAIIGTDTQYF. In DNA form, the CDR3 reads TGCAGCGGGACAGCTATTATCGGCACAGATACGCAGTATTTT.

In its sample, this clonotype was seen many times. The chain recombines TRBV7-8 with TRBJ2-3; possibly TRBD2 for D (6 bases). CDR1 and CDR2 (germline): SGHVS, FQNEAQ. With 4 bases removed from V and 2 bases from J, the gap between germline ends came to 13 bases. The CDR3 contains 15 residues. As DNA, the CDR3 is TGTGCCAGCAGCTATTTAGCGGTCGCCACAGATACGCAGTATTTT. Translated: CASSYLAVATDTQYF.

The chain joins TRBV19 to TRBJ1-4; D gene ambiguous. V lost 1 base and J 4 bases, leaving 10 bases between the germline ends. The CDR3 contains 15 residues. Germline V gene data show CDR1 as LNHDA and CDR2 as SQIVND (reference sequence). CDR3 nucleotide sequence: TGTGCCAGTAGTATAGTGGGCAGGAATAATGAAAAACTGTTTTTT. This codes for CASSIVGRNNEKLFF.

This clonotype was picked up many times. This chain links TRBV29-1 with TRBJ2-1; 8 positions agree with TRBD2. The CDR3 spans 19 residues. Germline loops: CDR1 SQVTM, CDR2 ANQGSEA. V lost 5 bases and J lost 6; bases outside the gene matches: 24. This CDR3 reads CSVRWGRAGGLLSINEQFF. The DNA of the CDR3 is TGCAGCGTTCGCTGGGGTCGGGCGGGAGGTCTCCTTTCGATCAATGAGCAGTTCTTC.